This is a list of T cell receptor beta chains from one sample in a study of vaccination and CD4 T cells after COVID-19. From the PCR reads, TCRdb called clonotypes with MiXCR, one entry per CDR3 protein. Altogether about 9,500 distinct CDR3 sequences are present, 68% being singletons, with the ten largest covering roughly 10%. These TCRs are of unknown antigen specificity. The sample was CD4+ T cells from blood, cultured in vitro, taken before SARS-CoV-2 vaccination. The receptors derive from a human donor who had recovered from COVID-19. Each CDR3 is given with its conserved first and last residue. D genes are given only for firm matches. The listing skips clone size in some rows; elsewhere it reads once, few, many or a size class.

J gene,D gene,V gene,clone size,CDR3 DNA,CDR3 protein
TRBJ2-7,.,TRBV20-1,.,TGCAGTGCTAGAGCCGAGGGACATAGAGAGCAGTACTTC,CSARAEGHREQYF
TRBJ2-2,.,TRBV20-1,.,TGCAGTGCTAGGGGCTATACGAACACCGGGGAGCTGTTTTTT,CSARGYTNTGELFF
TRBJ2-3,.,TRBV7-9,.,TGTGCCAGCAGCTTATTTGACAGACGAATAACAGATACGCAGTATTTT,CASSLFDRRITDTQYF
TRBJ1-5,.,TRBV2,.,TGTGCCAGCAAGGACAGCAATCAGCCCCAGCATTTT,CASKDSNQPQHF
TRBJ1-1,.,TRBV7-2,.,TGTGCCAGCAGCTTGAACAAGATGAACACTGAAGCTTTCTTT,CASSLNKMNTEAFF
TRBJ2-7,.,TRBV7-6,.,TGTGCCAGCAGCCCTCGGCCGACTACAGGGACTGGGAACGAGCAGTACTTC,CASSPRPTTGTGNEQYF
TRBJ1-5,.,TRBV20-1,.,TGCAGTGCTTCAGGGAACCCAAGCAATCAGCCCCAGCATTTT,CSASGNPSNQPQHF
TRBJ1-2,.,TRBV25-1,.,TGTGCCAGCAAGGGGGTAGGCTACACCTTC,CASKGVGYTF
TRBJ2-2,TRBD1,TRBV5-1,.,TGCGCCAGCAGACGACAGGGCCTTAACACCGGGGAGCTGTTTTTT,CASRRQGLNTGELFF
TRBJ2-7,.,TRBV19,.,TGTGCCAGTAGTATGAACCGTTACGAGCAGTACTTC,CASSMNRYEQYF
TRBJ2-2,.,TRBV9,.,TGTGCCAGCAGCGTAGAGGGCCGGATTACCGGGGAGCTGTTTTTT,CASSVEGRITGELFF
TRBJ2-7,.,TRBV9,.,TGTGCCAGCAGCCGCGCCACAGGGTTAGGAGAGCAGTACTTC,CASSRATGLGEQYF
TRBJ1-2,.,TRBV2,few,TGTGCCCTAAGGTCGGACGGGGGCTACACCTTC,CALRSDGGYTF
TRBJ2-2,.,TRBV19,.,TGTGCCAGTAGTATAATGGACCGGGGAGGACGCGAAGAGGCCGGGGAGCTGTTTTTT,CASSIMDRGGREEAGELFF
TRBJ1-2,.,TRBV28,.,TGTGCCAGCTTAAGCGCAGGGTCAATTGAGCTATATGGCTACACCTTC,CASLSAGSIELYGYTF
TRBJ2-1,.,TRBV28,.,TGTGCCAGCACCATAGGAGGGGCGGGTCACAATGAGCAGTTCTTC,CASTIGGAGHNEQFF
TRBJ2-5,.,TRBV7-9,.,TGTGCCAGCAGCTTAAGGGCTGGGTTACTTCAAGAGACCCAGTACTTC,CASSLRAGLLQETQYF
TRBJ1-6,.,TRBV10-3,.,TGTGCCATCCAAGAAGGACGGATTAATTCACCCCTCCACTTT,CAIQEGRINSPLHF
TRBJ1-5,.,TRBV6-1,few,TGTGCCAGCAGTGAATTGGGGAGTCAGCCCCAGCATTTT,CASSELGSQPQHF
TRBJ1-1,.,TRBV18,.,TGTGCCAGCTCACCACCGAATCCGGGGGGCCTCGTGAACACTGAAGCTTTCTTT,CASSPPNPGGLVNTEAFF
TRBJ1-4,.,TRBV7-2,.,TGTGCCAGCAGCCAAGGCGGGCCACAACTAGGGGAAAAACTGTTTTTT,CASSQGGPQLGEKLFF
TRBJ2-5,TRBD1,TRBV7-9,few,TGTGCCAGCAGCTTCCGGACAGGGCGAGAGACCCAGTACTTC,CASSFRTGRETQYF